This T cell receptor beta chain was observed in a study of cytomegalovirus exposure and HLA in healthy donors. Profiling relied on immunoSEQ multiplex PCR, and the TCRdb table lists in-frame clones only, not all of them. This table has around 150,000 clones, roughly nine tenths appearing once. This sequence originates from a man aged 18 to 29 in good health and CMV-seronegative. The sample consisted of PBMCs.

The CDR3 region has the DNA TGTGCCAGCAGCGAAATAGCGGGAATGCGGTTCTTC. This gives the protein CASSEIAGMRFF. The J gene is TRBJ2-1, the V gene TRBV5-6, with 8 nucleotides matching TRBD2. The CDR3 covers 12 residues. V was pared by 4 bases and J by 15 bases, with 9 bases of the junction left unmatched. Germline V lookup: CDR1 SGHDT, CDR2 YYEEEE.